This record covers a single T cell receptor beta chain. The antigen is undetermined. This entry comes from a study of T cell responses to AZD1222 COVID-19 vaccine. General study results and limits: Rises in breadth and depth of Spike-specific TCRs came after two AZD1222 doses. Researchers report vaccine-associated CD4 TCRs spanning spike, with dominance at 160-218 and 743-854.

Using immunoSEQ multiplex PCR, the repertoire was profiled, and TCRdb retains in-frame clones only, with some absent. Altogether about 130,000 clones are present, 75% to 90% being singletons, with the ten largest covering around 6%. This TCR was sampled from an adult in good health. Sample: peripheral blood, taken on day 0 of AZD1222 vaccination.

CDR3 amino acids: CASTRQPRDRDNSGANVLTF. CDR3 coding DNA: TGTGCCAGCACTAGGCAGCCCCGGGACAGGGATAACTCTGGGGCCAACGTCCTGACTTTC. The chain has TRBV27 and TRBJ2-6, with 9 positions matching TRBD1. The CDR3 sequence is 20 residues long. Looked up from germline, CDR1 is MNHEY and CDR2 is SMNVEV (reference sequence). After removal of 7 bases from V and 0 bases from J, the junction contained 16 bases not matched to a gene. Full variable domain (outside the CDR3, taken from reference TRBV27 and TRBJ2-6): EAQVTQNPRYLITVTGKKLTVTCSQNMNHEYMSWYRQDPGLGLRQIYYSMNVEVTDKGDVPEGYKVSRKEKRNFPLILESPSPNQTSLYFCASTRQPRDRDNSGANVLTFGAGSRLTVL.